This T cell receptor beta chain was identified during a study of shared clonotypes between healthy human individuals. Sequencing used immunoSEQ multiplex PCR; TCRdb keeps in-frame clones, though not all of them. The sample carries approximately 2.5 million clones, approximately 94% recorded once. Losses at the gene ends were 6 bases for V and 4 bases for J; bases not matched to a gene: 17. The CDR3 runs 18 residues. The germline V gene encodes CDR1 MNHEY and CDR2 SMNVEV (reference sequence). Input material: naive CD4+ T cells sorted from blood. Described subset: CD45RA+ positively selected. The TCR comes from a man younger than 35 in good health. V gene TRBV27 combines with J gene TRBJ1-2; 10 bases fit TRBD1. CDR3 sequence reads: CASSFHAGTGDGGYGYTF. The CDR3, as DNA: TGTGCCAGCAGCTTTCACGCCGGGACAGGGGATGGGGGCTATGGCTACACCTTC.